These 22 T cell receptor beta chains were sequenced from one sample in a study of shared clonotypes between healthy human individuals. Here immunoSEQ multiplex PCR was the method, and the copy in TCRdb shows in-frame clones only, minus some. The repertoire includes fewer than 2.5 million clones, roughly 93% of them detected once, and 0.35% to 0.45% sits in the top ten. The sample was naive CD4+ T cells from PBMCs. Described subset: CD45RA+ positively selected. These receptors all come from a man aged 18-30 years in good health. Some clones in this sample may be carry-over from other donors' samples.

Points on this clone: The same CDR3 is also encoded by other DNA sequences in this sample. This rearrangement joins TRBV6-6 to TRBJ2-7; 9 bases agree with TRBD2. Germline trimming cut 3 bases from V and 2 bases from J; bases unmatched to any gene: 2. CDR3 size: 14 residues. Per the germline V gene, CDR1 is MNHNY and CDR2 is SVGAGI (reference sequence). CDR3 region: CASSYSSGTYEQYF. The CDR3, as DNA: TGTGCCAGCAGTTATTCTAGCGGGACCTACGAGCAGTACTTC.

In DNA form, the CDR3 reads TGTGCCAGCAGCCGGGGGACTAGCGGGAGTGTTGTGACAGATACGCAGTATTTT. Its translation: CASSRGTSGSVVTDTQYF. The chain couples TRBV28 to TRBJ2-3, with 14 bases aligning to TRBD2. CDR1 is MDHEN, CDR2 SYDVKM, per germline. V lost 6 bases to trimming and J lost 3 bases; unmatched junction nucleotides: 11. The CDR3 contains 18 residues.

V is TRBV30 and J is TRBJ1-2, with no clear D. The length of the CDR3 is 14 residues. Germline CDR1 reads GTSNPN; CDR2 reads SVGIG (reference sequence). Trimming stripped 3 bases from V and 7 bases from J, with 18 bases between. The CDR3 loop is CAWRPGPYPSGYTF. Here the CDR3 DNA reads TGTGCCTGGAGGCCGGGCCCCTACCCAAGTGGCTACACCTTC.

V gene TRBV18 combines with J gene TRBJ1-2; possible D gene TRBD1, 6 bases. There are 15 residues in the CDR3. Between the trimmed V and J ends, which lost 3 bases and 5 bases, there was a span of 16 bases. Looked up from germline, CDR1 is KGHSH and CDR2 is LQKENI. DNA for the CDR3: TGTGCCAGCTCACCGCCGGACAGCTTAATTTATGGCTACACCTTC. Amino acid sequence: CASSPPDSLIYGYTF.

The V and J genes are TRBV5-4 and TRBJ2-3; D gene uncertain. The CDR3 covers 12 residues. V lost 0 bases and J 6 bases, leaving 5 bases between the germline ends. Germline V gene data show CDR1 as SGHNT and CDR2 as YYREEE (reference sequence). CDR3 amino acids: CASSLGYDTQYF. In nucleotides, the CDR3 is TGTGCCAGCAGCTTGGGGTATGATACGCAGTATTTT.

This clone has a handful of counts. The sample has other DNA sequences that encode this CDR3 too. The rearrangement joins TRBV2 to TRBJ1-1; 7 bases agree with TRBD1. The CDR3 is 14 amino acids. V lost 4 bases, J lost 2 bases, and 4 bases stayed unmatched. Germline V gene sequence: CDR1 SNHLY, CDR2 FYNNEI. Here the CDR3 reads CASSGGGLNTEAFF. CDR3 sequence (DNA): TGTGCCAGCAGTGGAGGGGGCTTAAACACTGAAGCTTTCTTT. The full variable domain, completed using reference TRBV2 and TRBJ1-1, is EPEVTQTPSHQVTQMGQEVILRCVPISNHLYFYWYRQILGQKVEFLVSFYNNEISEKSEIFDDQFSVERPDGSNFTLKIRSTKLEDSAMYFCASSGGGLNTEAFFGQGTRLTVV.

The chain links TRBV28 to TRBJ1-2, with no clear D. Germline V gives CDR1 MDHEN, CDR2 SYDVKM. The CDR3 spans 13 residues. Trimming pared 3 bases from V and 7 bases from J, leaving 12 bases between. The DNA for the CDR3 is TGTGCCAGCAGTTTTCCCCCCCCGGGTGGCTACACCTTC. Translation: CASSFPPPGGYTF.

This chain links TRBV19 with TRBJ1-1, with TRBD1 as a possible D gene (5 bases). The CDR3 sequence is 15 residues long. With 7 bases removed from V and 5 bases from J, the gap between germline ends came to 20 bases. The germline CDR1 and CDR2 sequences are LNHDA and SQIVND (reference sequence). CDR3: CASTIYSGKFTEAFF. The CDR3 coding sequence is TGTGCCAGTACAATTTACTCAGGGAAATTTACTGAAGCTTTCTTT.

The V and J genes are TRBV7-3 and TRBJ2-5, with D uncertain. Per germline, CDR1 SGHTA and CDR2 FQGTGA. V lost 2 bases, J lost 1 base, and 11 bases lay in between. CDR3 length: 15 residues. CDR3: CASSLLPGPQETQYF. CDR3 sequence (DNA): TGTGCCAGCAGCTTACTTCCCGGACCCCAAGAGACCCAGTACTTC.

The rearrangement joins TRBV6-6 to TRBJ2-5, with 8 bases that match TRBD2. V was clipped by 2 bases and J by 1 base; unmatched bases: 3. The germline V gene has CDR1 MNHNY and CDR2 SVGAGI (reference sequence). The CDR3 loop spans 15 amino acids. The CDR3 loop reads CASSYPSGFQETQYF. The CDR3 nucleotides read TGTGCCAGCAGTTACCCTAGCGGGTTCCAAGAGACCCAGTACTTC.

The rearrangement uses TRBV6-5 and TRBJ1-2; possibly TRBD1 for D (6 bases). The CDR3 has 14 residues. CDR1 MNHEY and CDR2 SVGAGI come from the germline V gene. The V gene lost 6 bases and the J gene lost 9 bases, with 20 bases spanning the gap. The CDR3 sequence: CASSQQGPLSRYTF. The CDR3 DNA sequence: TGTGCCAGCAGCCAACAGGGACCTCTGTCGCGCTACACCTTC.

This clone came up a few times. This chain connects TRBV2 to TRBJ1-6; D is unclear. The V gene lost 2 bases and the J gene lost 0 bases, with 2 bases spanning the gap. Germline-derived CDR1 and CDR2 are SNHLY and FYNNEI. The CDR3 runs to 14 residues. CDR3 region: CASSESSYNSPLHF. The CDR3 nucleotides are TGTGCCAGCAGTGAAAGCTCCTATAATTCACCCCTCCACTTT.

The gene calls are TRBV9 and TRBJ2-1; D might be TRBD2 (5 bases). This CDR3 has 21 residues. Trimming took off 0 bases at V and 4 bases at J, with 29 bases between the two ends. Germline V gives CDR1 SGDLS, CDR2 YYNGEE. CDR3 loop: CASSVAHPLNGGSPRYNEQFF. The CDR3 DNA follows: TGTGCCAGCAGCGTAGCCCACCCCCTAAACGGAGGATCTCCGCGATACAATGAGCAGTTCTTC.

The genes are TRBV6-5 and TRBJ2-1, with 8 bases that match TRBD2. Germline loops: CDR1 MNHEY, CDR2 SVGAGI. The V segment lost 6 bases and the J segment 6 bases; nucleotides outside the gene matches: 4. This CDR3 has 13 residues. In nucleotides, the CDR3 is TGTGCCAGCAGGGGGACTAGTTCCAATGAGCAGTTCTTC. Amino acid sequence: CASRGTSSNEQFF.

This clone was recorded only once. The chain couples TRBV2 to TRBJ2-7; D may correspond to TRBD1 or TRBD2 (5 bases each). Trimming pared 4 bases from V and 1 base from J, leaving 11 bases between. Germline CDR1 and CDR2: SNHLY and FYNNEI. The CDR3 extends over 14 amino acids. The CDR3 sequence is CASSGRDRSYEQYF. The CDR3 region has the DNA TGTGCCAGCAGTGGTCGGGACCGTTCCTACGAGCAGTACTTC.

The rearrangement joins TRBV29-1 to TRBJ2-7; possibly TRBD1 for D (5 bases). CDR1 SQVTM and CDR2 ANQGSEA come from the germline V gene. The CDR3 is 13 amino acids. V was clipped by 5 bases and J by 0 bases, with 11 bases between them. In DNA, the CDR3 is TGCAGCGTTATGGACACCCTCTCCTACGAGCAGTACTTC. It codes for CSVMDTLSYEQYF.

The rearrangement links TRBV7-9 to TRBJ2-1; possibly TRBD2 for D (6 bases). Trimming took 6 bases from V and 5 from J, leaving 14 bases between them. The CDR3 sequence is 14 residues long. Germline V gives CDR1 SEHNR, CDR2 FQNEAQ (reference sequence). Here the CDR3 reads CASSFMRGNNEQFF. The CDR3 nucleotides read TGTGCCAGCAGTTTCATGCGGGGAAACAATGAGCAGTTCTTC.

Remarks on this clone: Other DNA sequences in the same sample also yield this CDR3. This chain uses TRBV7-2 with TRBJ2-1; 7 nucleotides line up with TRBD2. V shed 5 bases, J shed 3 bases, and the junction held 7 bases outside the gene matches. The CDR3 sequence is 15 residues long. Germline V gene lookup returns CDR1 SGHTA and CDR2 FQGNSA. The CDR3 sequence is CASSLASGNYNEQFF. CDR3 in DNA: TGTGCCAGCAGCCTCGCTAGCGGAAACTACAATGAGCAGTTCTTC.

This chain joins TRBV5-1 and TRBJ2-5; 9 bases match TRBD2. J lost 4 bases, V lost 1 base, and 5 bases had no gene match. CDR3 length: 15 residues. Germline V CDR1 and CDR2: SGHRS, YFSETQ. The CDR3 loop reads CASSLRGRAGETQYF. CDR3 DNA: TGCGCCAGCAGCTTGCGCGGGAGGGCCGGAGAGACCCAGTACTTC.

V gene TRBV4-3 combines with J gene TRBJ2-1; 7 nucleotides match TRBD2. Germline CDR1 is LGHNA and CDR2 is YSLEER. The ends lost 2 bases at V and 5 bases at J; junction bases unmatched: 12. This CDR3 has 17 amino acids. CDR3: CASSQSPRSGKHNEQFF. CDR3 bases: TGCGCCAGCAGCCAATCCCCACGGAGCGGGAAACACAATGAGCAGTTCTTC.

This clone has just a few counts. This chain joins TRBV4-2 and TRBJ1-2; D is undetermined. The V end lost 2 bases, the J end lost 5 bases, and 12 bases lay between the germline ends. The CDR3 has 14 residues. CDR1 and CDR2 (germline): LGHNA, YNFKEQ. DNA for the CDR3: TGTGCCAGCAGCCAATCTGTTGGGCTGTATGGCTACACCTTC. This gives the protein CASSQSVGLYGYTF.

V gene TRBV25-1 combines with J gene TRBJ2-1, with D uncertain. The germline gives CDR1 MGHDK, CDR2 SYGVNS. V was trimmed by 3 bases and J by 5 bases, leaving 8 bases between them. The CDR3 is 13 amino acids. CDR3 DNA: TGTGCCAGCAGTGACCCTAAGCACAATGAGCAGTTCTTC. Encoded protein: CASSDPKHNEQFF.